The 3 T cell receptor beta chains listed next were all sequenced from one sample in a study of blood T cell repertoires in COVID-19. This table comes from immunoSEQ multiplex PCR, and its TCRdb copy is limited to in-frame clones, with some not included. The data contain 200,000 to 300,000 clones, about 82% of them singletons. The sequenced sample consisted of peripheral blood. These receptors were obtained from a woman aged 60 to 75 with active or convalescent COVID-19.

Only one count was recorded for this clone. The V and J genes are TRBV2 and TRBJ2-5; TRBD2 might be the D (5 bases). Deletions cut 4 bases from V and 6 bases from J, with 15 bases between. The CDR3 contains 14 residues. The germline V gene encodes CDR1 SNHLY and CDR2 FYNNEI. CDR3: CASSGSLNGKTQYF. DNA for the CDR3: TGTGCCAGCAGTGGTTCCTTGAACGGGAAGACCCAGTACTTC. The complete variable domain, with remaining parts taken from reference TRBV2 and TRBJ2-5, reads EPEVTQTPSHQVTQMGQEVILRCVPISNHLYFYWYRQILGQKVEFLVSFYNNEISEKSEIFDDQFSVERPDGSNFTLKIRSTKLEDSAMYFCASSGSLNGKTQYFGPGTRLLVL.

This chain links TRBV19 with TRBJ1-2, with D unresolved. The CDR3 is 12 amino acids. The V and J ends lost 7 bases and 3 bases respectively, with 9 bases between them. Germline V gene lookup returns CDR1 LNHDA and CDR2 SQIVND (reference sequence). CDR3 in DNA: TGTGCCAGTAATACCCACTACTATGGCTACACCTTC. Encoded protein: CASNTHYYGYTF.

The rearrangement links TRBV7-9 to TRBJ1-5; no firm D call. The CDR3 length is 12 residues. Germline CDR1 SEHNR, CDR2 FQNEAQ (reference sequence). Trimming cost V 5 bases and J 3 bases, with 5 bases left between them. In nucleotides, the CDR3 is TGTGCCAGCAGCCAATTCAATCAGCCCCAGCATTTT. Translating gives CASSQFNQPQHF. The whole variable domain, filled in from reference TRBV7-9 and TRBJ1-5, reads DTGVSQNPRHKITKRGQNVTFRCDPISEHNRLYWYRQTLGQGPEFLTYFQNEAQLEKSRLLSDRFSAERPKGSFSTLEIQRTEQGDSAMYLCASSQFNQPQHFGDGTRLSIL.